A selection of T cell receptor beta chains follows, all from one sample in a study of T cells in Graves' hyperthyroidism and ophthalmopathy. MiXCR, run by TCRdb on the multiplex PCR reads, gives a single entry per CDR3 protein. The sample includes about 540,000 distinct CDR3 sequences, 46% of them seen just once. Sequenced input: peripheral blood or thyroid tissue (not recorded which). These receptor sequences come from a woman aged 18-29 years with Graves' hyperthyroidism. CDR3s include the opening cysteine and the closing phenylalanine or tryptophan. A D gene is named only where the DNA matches it firmly. Expanded clones are given a class, and other clones once, few, many or no size at all.

D	V	size	J	CDR3	DNA
-	TRBV11-2	once	TRBJ1-6	CASKQTVDNSPLHF	TGTGCCAGCAAGCAGACAGTTGATAATTCACCCCTCCACTTT
-	TRBV7-4	-	TRBJ1-6	CASRGQGGPRDNSPLHF	TGTGCCAGCAGGGGCCAAGGGGGGCCCAGAGATAATTCACCCCTCCACTTT
-	TRBV7-6	once	TRBJ2-7	CASSLWQGGEQYF	TGTGCCAGCAGCTTGTGGCAGGGGGGCGAGCAGTACTTC
TRBD1	TRBV2	many	TRBJ1-5	CASKEDRDNQPQHF	TGTGCCAGCAAGGAGGACAGGGACAATCAGCCCCAGCATTTT
-	TRBV20-1	-	TRBJ1-1	CSARATGSRNTEAFF	TGCAGTGCTAGAGCGACAGGCTCCCGGAACACTGAAGCTTTCTTT
-	TRBV12-3/TRBV12-4	-	TRBJ2-6	CASRQARSGANVLTF	TGTGCCAGCAGACAGGCGCGTTCTGGGGCCAACGTCCTGACTTTC
-	TRBV7-9	few	TRBJ2-7	CASSVKGFSSYEQYF	TGTGCCAGCAGCGTCAAGGGGTTCAGCTCCTACGAGCAGTACTTC
TRBD1	TRBV5-1	-	TRBJ2-7	CASSKGQGAYEQYF	TGCGCCAGCAGCAAGGGACAGGGGGCCTACGAGCAGTACTTC
-	TRBV6-6	few	TRBJ1-1	CASSDHRSTEAFF	TGTGCCAGCAGTGATCACAGGTCCACTGAAGCTTTCTTT
-	TRBV7-9	-	TRBJ1-3	CASSTHPTGNTIYF	TGTGCCAGCAGCACCCATCCGACTGGAAACACCATATATTTT
-	TRBV25-1	many	TRBJ1-4	CASSERGVTNEKLFF	TGTGCCAGCAGTGAACGCGGGGTAACTAATGAAAAACTGTTTTTT
-	TRBV19	-	TRBJ2-2	CASIRGKVDTGELFF	TGTGCCAGTATCCGCGGGAAGGTGGACACCGGGGAGCTGTTTTTT
-	TRBV5-1	few	TRBJ2-7	CASSVGQLAYEQYF	TGCGCCAGCAGTGTCGGACAACTGGCCTACGAGCAGTACTTC
-	TRBV5-1	-	TRBJ1-5	CASSFSPGDQPQHF	TGCGCCAGCAGCTTCTCGCCAGGGGATCAGCCCCAGCATTTT
TRBD2	TRBV7-6	-	TRBJ2-7	CASSSGTSQSSYEQYF	TGTGCCAGCAGTTCCGGGACTAGCCAGAGCTCCTACGAGCAGTACTTC
TRBD1	TRBV7-3	-	TRBJ2-5	CASSQGPGTDKETQYF	TGTGCCAGCAGCCAAGGCCCGGGGACAGATAAAGAGACCCAGTACTTC
-	TRBV10-3	few	TRBJ1-2	CASSLKTGTYGYTF	TGTGCCAGCAGTCTCAAGACAGGAACTTATGGCTACACCTTC
TRBD1	TRBV12-3/TRBV12-4	-	TRBJ1-1	CATTGVYTEAFF	TGTGCCACAACAGGGGTTTACACTGAAGCTTTCTTT
-	TRBV24-1	-	TRBJ1-1	CATSGGPGTEAFF	TGTGCCACCAGTGGGGGGCCGGGCACTGAAGCTTTCTTT
-	TRBV7-9	few	TRBJ1-6	CASSPETHNSPLHF	TGTGCCAGCAGCCCCGAGACCCATAATTCACCCCTCCACTTT
-	TRBV5-1	-	TRBJ1-2	CASSLEVAGGSRGYTF	TGCGCCAGCAGCTTGGAAGTCGCAGGAGGGTCGCGGGGCTACACCTTC
TRBD1	TRBV2	few	TRBJ1-4	CASRPGTGVANEKLFF	TGTGCCAGCAGGCCCGGGACAGGGGTCGCTAATGAAAAACTGTTTTTT
-	TRBV6-1	-	TRBJ1-5	CASKDQRTRSNQPQHF	TGTGCCAGCAAAGACCAGAGGACACGTAGCAATCAGCCCCAGCATTTT
-	TRBV20-1	once	TRBJ2-7	CSAREPASAYEQYF	TGCAGTGCTAGAGAGCCAGCCAGCGCCTACGAGCAGTACTTC
-	TRBV7-3	few	TRBJ1-1	CASSLQASWNTEAFF	TGTGCCAGCAGCTTACAGGCAAGTTGGAACACTGAAGCTTTCTTT
TRBD1	TRBV6-6	-	TRBJ1-1	CASSSIRGQNTGAFF	TGTGCCAGCAGTTCGATCAGGGGGCAGAACACTGGAGCTTTCTTT